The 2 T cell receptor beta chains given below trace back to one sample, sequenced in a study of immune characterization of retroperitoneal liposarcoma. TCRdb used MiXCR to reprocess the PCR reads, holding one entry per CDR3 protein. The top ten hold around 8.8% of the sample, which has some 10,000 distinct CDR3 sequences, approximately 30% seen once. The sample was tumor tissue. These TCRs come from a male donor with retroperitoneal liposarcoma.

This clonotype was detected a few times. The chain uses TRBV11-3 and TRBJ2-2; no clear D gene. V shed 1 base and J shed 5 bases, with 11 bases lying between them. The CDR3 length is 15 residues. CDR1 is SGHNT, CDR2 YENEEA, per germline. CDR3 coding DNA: TGTGCCAGCAGCTTAGGGAATGCCTTGACCGGGGAGCTGTTTTTT. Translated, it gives CASSLGNALTGELFF.

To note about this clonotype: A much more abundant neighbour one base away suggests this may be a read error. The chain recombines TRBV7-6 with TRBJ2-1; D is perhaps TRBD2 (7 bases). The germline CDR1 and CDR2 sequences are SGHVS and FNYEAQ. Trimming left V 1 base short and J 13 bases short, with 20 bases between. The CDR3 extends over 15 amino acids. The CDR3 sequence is CASSLDRGAGVTQFF. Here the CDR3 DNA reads TGTGCCAGCAGCTTAGATCGGGGGGCAGGGGTGACCCAGTTCTTC.